This paragraph reports one T cell receptor (beta chain). There are a few counts of this clonotype. Its recognized antigen is unknown. No qualities accompany the bases; no much larger clone lies one base away. The data originate from a study of T-cell memory formation after mild COVID-19 (dated by TCRdb to the early 2020s). With respect to the entire study: Most TCR sequence clusters were specific to one of the two donors. In two donors, T-cell clones that expanded and contracted after mild COVID-19 were tracked by sequencing TCRalpha and TCRbeta repertoires over time. Two young, previously healthy adult volunteers made up the cohort, one male and one female. Overall results and qualifications from the work: The second-wave clones that peaked on day 37 were not confirmed to be SARS-CoV-2 specific. Only a couple of mild cases were covered by the study, and larger cohorts that include severe cases with pre-infection samples were considered necessary. Contracting CD4+ clones turned up mainly in the CM and EM memory subsets, whereas EMRA was where CD8+ clones were enriched. Some responding clones were detected in pre-infection memory, suggesting pre-existing cross-reactive memory T cells joined the SARS-CoV-2 response. Clones that contracted from day 15 to 85 showed balanced CD4/CD8 phenotypes, whereas a second wave of clones that expanded from day 15 to 37 leaned towards CD4+.

Ficoll-Paque density gradient centrifugation was the method used to isolate PBMCs. The germline V gene specifies KGHSH as CDR1 and LQKENI as CDR2. V lost 2 bases and J lost 7 bases, and the count of bases not matched to a germline gene is 5. Measured from the cysteine to the phenylalanine, the CDR3 is 15 residues long. This entry keeps only the CDR3 DNA: 45 bases, framed from base 1. The sample was run on an Illumina NovaSeq 6000. Using 5'RACE with constant-segment primers, TCRalpha and TCRbeta cDNA libraries were constructed, with sample barcodes and unique molecular identifiers added in the process. Trizol reagent was used to extract RNA from every sample. Library amplification was performed in two PCR steps, and a second sample barcode and Illumina TruSeq adapters were introduced in the second step. Libraries were sequenced on an Illumina NovaSeq with 2 x 150 bp paired-end reads. As for the original processing: The reads were demultiplexed and collapsed into UMI-guided consensus sequences using migec v1.2.7. Using mixcr v2.1.11, UMI consensuses were aligned to TRA and TRB V and J templates and then assembled into clonotypes. Clonotypes were classified as expanded or contracted when called significant by both edgeR and NoisET, with noise models trained on biological replicates. edgeR calls used a false discovery rate-adjusted p below 0.01 and a log2 fold-change threshold of 1. As an exploratory analysis of dynamics, PCA with hierarchical clustering was applied to max-normalized trajectories of the 1000 most abundant clonotypes. The CD4 or CD8 phenotype of responding clones was assigned using the separately sequenced CD4+ and CD8+ repertoires. TCRdb handled the public reads itself, with Q25 trimming in fastp and clone calling in MiXCR, and kept productive beta chains. Duplicate CDR3 protein sequences are folded into a single record with the most common DNA and genes. TCRdb, not the original authors, processed these V and J calls. This sample comprises under 200,000 distinct CDR3 sequences, 25% to 40% of them detected only once. The top ten clonotypes cover around 13% of the sample.

The source material was PBMCs or a T cell subset sorted from them (not recorded which). The rearrangement joined TRBV18 to TRBJ1-6; 7 bases in the middle match TRBD1. The TCR comes from an adult woman who had mild COVID-19 (a few samples of this study predate the infection). The sample titles of this study are shuffled in the database, so cell type and time point are left out; the donor was told from shared clones. DNA sequence: TGTGCCAGCTCACCATCGGACAGGTCAAATTCACCCCTCCACTTT. This translates into CASSPSDRSNSPLHF.